These 19 T cell receptor beta chains originate from one sample sequenced in a study of T cells in Graves' hyperthyroidism and ophthalmopathy. RNA transcripts gave rise to amplified TCR beta CDR3 regions. With the HTBI primer set, the TCR CDR3 went through a first round of RT-PCR. Each CDR3 protein gets one entry after TCRdb re-called the multiplex PCR reads with MiXCR. The data contain 300,000 to 450,000 distinct CDR3 sequences, around 13% of them singletons. The sequenced sample was blood. The receptor source for this set is a woman aged 55-69 years with Graves' hyperthyroidism.

This clonotype was counted at least ten times. The chain couples TRBV5-1 to TRBJ2-1; D could derive from TRBD1 or TRBD2 (5 bases each). Germline assignment: CDR1 SGHRS and CDR2 YFSETQ. CDR3 size: 15 residues. The germline V and J ends were trimmed by 4 bases and 6 bases, with 17 bases remaining between them. As DNA, the CDR3 is TGCGCCAGCAGCAGGGACCTGACGGGCGTCAATGAGCAGTTCTTC. This encodes CASSRDLTGVNEQFF.

This clonotype was detected many times. The J gene is TRBJ1-1, the V gene TRBV19; 9 bases align to TRBD1. The germline V gene has CDR1 LNHDA and CDR2 SQIVND (reference sequence). CDR3 length: 15 amino acids. Trimming took 6 bases from V and 4 from J; bases not matched to a gene: 9. The CDR3 bases are TGTGCCAGTAGGCTTGTTACAGGGGGCATCACTGAAGCTTTCTTT. Translated, it gives CASRLVTGGITEAFF.

Many counts were recorded for this clonotype. This rearrangement joins TRBV10-3 to TRBJ1-2; the D gene is possibly TRBD1 (6 bases). The CDR3 consists of 13 residues. V was cut by 5 bases and J by 6 bases, with 13 bases left in between. Germline loops: CDR1 ENHRY, CDR2 SYGVKD. The CDR3 region has the DNA TGTGCCATCAGTCAGGGGAGTCAGGATGGCTACACCTTC. Amino acids: CAISQGSQDGYTF.

The V call is TRBV5-1, the J call TRBJ2-6; D uncertain. With 2 bases removed from V and 2 bases from J, the gap between germline ends came to 11 bases. This CDR3 contains 16 residues. The germline V gene encodes CDR1 SGHRS and CDR2 YFSETQ. The chain's CDR3 is CASSFTATTGANVLTF. CDR3 bases: TGCGCCAGCAGCTTTACAGCCACTACTGGGGCCAACGTCCTGACTTTC.

The chain couples TRBV20-1 to TRBJ1-2; 7 nucleotides align to TRBD1. V was pared by 6 bases and J by 6 bases, with 28 bases of the junction left unmatched. Germline CDR1 is DFQATT and CDR2 is SNEGSKA (reference sequence). CDR3 length equals 19 residues. The CDR3 loop reads CSAIHLKPGQMPSFDGYTF. CDR3 DNA sequence: TGCAGTGCGATACACCTCAAACCGGGACAGATGCCAAGTTTTGATGGCTACACCTTC.

This clonotype was seen only a few times. A much larger clone is a single base away; this may be a read error. The V gene is TRBV3-1, the J gene TRBJ2-1; a possible D gene is TRBD1 (6 bases). Looked up from germline, CDR1 is LGHDT and CDR2 is YNNKEL (reference sequence). The CDR3 loop spans 16 amino acids. DNA of the CDR3: TGTGCCGGCAGCCAAGATTTCCCAGGGGATTACAATGAGCAGTTCTTC. This codes for CAGSQDFPGDYNEQFF.

The chain combines TRBV13 with TRBJ1-5; D is undetermined. This CDR3 has 13 amino acids. V shed 5 bases and J shed 2 bases, with 7 bases lying between them. CDR1 PRHDT and CDR2 FYEKMQ come from the germline V gene (reference sequence). CDR3 sequence (DNA): TGTGCCAGCAGCACCCGACGCAATCAGCCCCAGCATTTT. It encodes CASSTRRNQPQHF. The full variable domain, with the rest looked up from reference TRBV13 and TRBJ1-5, is AAGVIQSPRHLIKEKRETATLKCYPIPRHDTVYWYQQGPGQDPQFLISFYEKMQSDKGSIPDRFSAQQFSDYHSELNMSSLELGDSALYFCASSTRRNQPQHFGDGTRLSIL.

With respect to this clonotype: One base away lies a much larger clone, so this may be a sequencing read error. The chain employs TRBV15 and TRBJ1-1; D ambiguous. This CDR3 has 13 residues. Germline CDR1 reads LNHNV; CDR2 reads YYDKDF (reference sequence). The germline V and J ends were trimmed by 0 bases and 4 bases, with 6 bases remaining between them. Here the CDR3 DNA reads TGTGCCACCAGCAGAGAAAGGAGCACTGAAGCTTTCTTT. Protein: CATSRERSTEAFF.

The V call is TRBV5-1, the J call TRBJ2-1; TRBD1 agrees at 9 bases. The germline V gene encodes CDR1 SGHRS and CDR2 YFSETQ. Germline trimming cut 5 bases from V and 6 bases from J; bases unmatched to any gene: 6. The CDR3 runs to 14 residues. CDR3 nucleotide sequence: TGCGCCAGCAGTGGGACAGGGTATCTCAATGAGCAGTTCTTC. Translating it yields CASSGTGYLNEQFF.

This clonotype was recorded at least ten times. The chain joins TRBV30 to TRBJ1-5, with TRBD1 matching over 7 bases. CDR3 length equals 13 residues. From germline, CDR1 is GTSNPN and CDR2 SVGIG (reference sequence). J was trimmed by 4 bases and V by 4 bases; bases with no gene match: 4. The CDR3 DNA is TGTGCCTGGAACAGGGGAGGGAATCAGCCCCAGCATTTT. The encoded protein is CAWNRGGNQPQHF.

The chain recombines TRBV5-8 with TRBJ2-3, with D maybe TRBD2 (7 bases). Per the germline V gene, CDR1 is SGHTS and CDR2 is YDEGEE. Trimming took off 4 bases at V and 1 base at J, with 16 bases between the two ends. This CDR3 region has 16 residues. CDR3 coding DNA: TGTGCCAGCAGCCGCTTAAGGGAGGGGGGCACAGATACGCAGTATTTT. Residues: CASSRLREGGTDTQYF.

This chain links TRBV12-3 or TRBV12-4 with TRBJ2-4; 10 bases agree with TRBD1. The CDR3 consists of 15 residues. V dropped 4 bases and J dropped 6; count of bases not matched to a gene: 6. The CDR3 DNA reads TGTGCCAGCAGTTCCACCCGGGACAGGGGAAACATTCAGTACTTC. Translating gives CASSSTRDRGNIQYF.

There are a few counts of this clonotype. The genes are TRBV12-3 or TRBV12-4 and TRBJ2-2; 8 bases fit TRBD1. V was pared by 1 base and J by 5 bases, with 6 bases of the junction left unmatched. This CDR3 region has 16 residues. CDR3 in amino acids: CASSLGQGARTGELFF. DNA for the CDR3: TGTGCCAGCAGTTTAGGGCAGGGGGCGCGAACCGGGGAGCTGTTTTTT.

This clonotype has at least ten counts. The V call is TRBV6-4, the J call TRBJ1-2; 10 bases are shared with TRBD1. Per the germline V gene, CDR1 is MRHNA and CDR2 is SNTAGT. The length of the CDR3 is 14 residues. J lost 5 bases, V lost 6 bases, and 6 bases had no gene match. DNA of the CDR3: TGTGCCAGCAGCCCCGGGACAGGGGAATATGGCTACACCTTC. Its translation: CASSPGTGEYGYTF.

Ten or more counts support this clonotype. This sequence joins TRBV27 and TRBJ2-7; perhaps D is TRBD1 or TRBD2 (6 bases each). CDR3 length: 15 amino acids. The ends were cut back, 6 bases at V and 6 bases at J, with 21 bases in the middle. CDR1 and CDR2 from the germline V gene are MNHEY and SMNVEV (reference sequence). CDR3 sequence reads: CASSPLALGGFEQYF. In DNA, the CDR3 is TGTGCCAGCAGCCCCCTAGCGTTAGGGGGTTTCGAGCAGTACTTC.

On this clonotype: One junction end disagrees with the germline gene, perhaps due to a read error. This chain uses TRBV6-1 with TRBJ1-1; D may be TRBD1 (5 bases). Germline CDR1 reads MNHNS; CDR2 reads SASEGT. The CDR3 runs to 16 residues. The CDR3 region is CASGDIRAPEDTEAFF. Here the CDR3 DNA reads TGTGCCAGCGGTGATATTAGGGCCCCGGAGGACACCGAAGCTTTCTTT.

The chain couples TRBV2 to TRBJ2-2; 10 bases are shared with TRBD2. Trimming at V came to 6 bases and at J to 3 bases, leaving 10 bases not matched to a gene. The CDR3 spans 17 residues. Germline V gene data show CDR1 as SNHLY and CDR2 as FYNNEI. CDR3 amino acids: CASSVITSGVYTGELFF. As DNA, the CDR3 is TGTGCCAGCAGCGTAATCACTAGCGGGGTTTACACCGGGGAGCTGTTTTTT.

This rearrangement joins TRBV7-9 to TRBJ1-2; no clear D gene. The V end was cut by 2 bases, the J end by 4 bases, with 11 bases between. CDR1 is SEHNR, CDR2 FQNEAQ, per germline (reference sequence). The CDR3 extends over 14 amino acids. CDR3 DNA: TGTGCCAGCAGCTTACTCGATTGGGGCTATGGCTACACCTTC. It translates to CASSLLDWGYGYTF.

This clonotype came up a few times. The chain recombines TRBV6-1 with TRBJ2-1, with 9 bases lining up with TRBD2. This CDR3 spans 17 amino acids. Germline lookup yields CDR1 MNHNS and CDR2 SASEGT. V was pared by 5 bases and J by 0 bases, with 8 bases of the junction left unmatched. CDR3 nucleotide sequence: TGTGCCAGCAGTACCGATTTAGCGGGAGCCTCCTACAATGAGCAGTTCTTC. It yields the protein CASSTDLAGASYNEQFF.